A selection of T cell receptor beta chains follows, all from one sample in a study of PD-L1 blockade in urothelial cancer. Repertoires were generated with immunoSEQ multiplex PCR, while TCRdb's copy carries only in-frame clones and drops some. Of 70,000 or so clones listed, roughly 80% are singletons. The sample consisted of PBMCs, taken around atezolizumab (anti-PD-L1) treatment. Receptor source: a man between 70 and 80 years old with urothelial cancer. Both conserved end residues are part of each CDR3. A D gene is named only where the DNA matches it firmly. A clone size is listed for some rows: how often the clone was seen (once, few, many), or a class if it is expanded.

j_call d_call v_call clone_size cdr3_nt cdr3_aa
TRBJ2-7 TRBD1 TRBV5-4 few TGTGCCAGCAGCTTAGGACAGGGGAGCTCCTACGAGCAGTACTTC CASSLGQGSSYEQYF
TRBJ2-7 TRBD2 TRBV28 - TGTGCCAGCACCCCTAGCGGGAGCTCCTACGAGCAGTACTTC CASTPSGSSYEQYF
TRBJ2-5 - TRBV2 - TGTGCCAGCCGGCTCGCGGGAGAGACCCAGTACTTC CASRLAGETQYF
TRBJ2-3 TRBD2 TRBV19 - TGTGCCAGTGCGATACTAGCGGGAGGGGCAGCAGATACGCAGTATTTT CASAILAGGAADTQYF
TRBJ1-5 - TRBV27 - TGTGCCAGCAGTAGCAAGACACACTCCGGGGGACAGCCCCAGCATTTT CASSSKTHSGGQPQHF
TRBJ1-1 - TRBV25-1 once TGTGCCAGCAGTGAATTGGAGCGAACTGAAGCTTTCTTT CASSELERTEAFF
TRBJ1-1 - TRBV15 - TGTGCCACCAGCAGGTGGGTTGGTGGGGGGGCACAGAACACTGAAGCTTTCTTT CATSRWVGGGAQNTEAFF
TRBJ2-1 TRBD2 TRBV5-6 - TGTGCCAGCATCAGGGCGGGAGGTGCTTACAATGAGCAGTTCTTC CASIRAGGAYNEQFF
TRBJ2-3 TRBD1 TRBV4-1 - TGCGCCAGCAGCCATTCCGGACAGGGGACAGATACGCAGTATTTT CASSHSGQGTDTQYF
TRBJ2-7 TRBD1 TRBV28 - TGTGCCAGCAGGCGGGACAGGGGGTCCTACGAGCAGTACTTC CASRRDRGSYEQYF
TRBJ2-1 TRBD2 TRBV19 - TGTGCCAGTAGCGGAGGGCGGGAGCACAATGAGCAGTTCTTC CASSGGREHNEQFF
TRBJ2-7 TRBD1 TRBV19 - TGTGCCAGTAGTTTCGGGACAGGGGATCCTTCCTACGAGCAGTACTTC CASSFGTGDPSYEQYF
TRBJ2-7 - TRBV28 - TGTGCCAGCAGTTTGTTACAGGCCAGAGACGAGCAGTACTTC CASSLLQARDEQYF
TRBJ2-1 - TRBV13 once TGTGCCAGCAGCTTACGTCCCCGAAGCCCGAGCTCCTACAATGAGCAGTTCTTC CASSLRPRSPSSYNEQFF
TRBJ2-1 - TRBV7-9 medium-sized TGTGCCAGCAGAACAGAGGGGGTCAATGAGCAGTTCTTC CASRTEGVNEQFF
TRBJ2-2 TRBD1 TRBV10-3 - TGTGCCATTGGGACAGGCCTCTCGAACACCGGGGAGCTGTTTTTT CAIGTGLSNTGELFF
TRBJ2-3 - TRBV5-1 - TGCGCCAGCAGCAGGGTGGGGGCCAGCGGAGATACGCAGTATTTT CASSRVGASGDTQYF
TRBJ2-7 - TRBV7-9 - TGTGCCAGCAGCTTAGATGGAGGGATCTACGAGCAGTACTTC CASSLDGGIYEQYF
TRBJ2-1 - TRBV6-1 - TGTGCCAGCAGTGTTAAACCCCAGTTTGAGGAGTTCTTC CASSVKPQFEEFF
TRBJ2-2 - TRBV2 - TGTGCCAGCAGCGTGGGGGGGCCAGGTACCGGGGAGCTGTTTTTT CASSVGGPGTGELFF
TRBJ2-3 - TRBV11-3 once TGTGCCAGCAGCCGTGGGGTGAGGACAGGCACAGATACGCAGTATTTT CASSRGVRTGTDTQYF
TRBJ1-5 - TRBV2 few TGTGCCAGCAGTCCTTTCAATCAGCCCCAGCATTTT CASSPFNQPQHF
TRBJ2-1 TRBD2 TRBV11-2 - TGTGCCAGCAGCTTAGATCAGCGGGGTTTCGATGAGCAGTTCTTC CASSLDQRGFDEQFF
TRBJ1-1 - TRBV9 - TGTGCCAGCAGCGTCAGCGGGAACACTGAAGCTTTCTTT CASSVSGNTEAFF
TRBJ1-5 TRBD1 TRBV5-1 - TGCGCCAGCAGCCTGACAGGGGCCCGTGATACCCAGCATTTT CASSLTGARDTQHF
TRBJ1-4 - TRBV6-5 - TGTGCCAGCAGTTCGGGACTCAATGAAAAACTGTTTTTT CASSSGLNEKLFF
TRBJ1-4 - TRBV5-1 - TGCGCCAGCAGCTCAGGAGGAGGAAATGAAAAACTGTTTTTT CASSSGGGNEKLFF
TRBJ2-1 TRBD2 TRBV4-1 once TGCGCCAGCAGCCAGGGACTAGCGGGCTACAATGAGCAGTTCTTC CASSQGLAGYNEQFF
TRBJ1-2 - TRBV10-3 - TGTGCCATCAGTGAGTCGCCAGAGCGCGGCTACACCTTC CAISESPERGYTF
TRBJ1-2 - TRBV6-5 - TGTGCCAGCAGTTACGACCGGGACTATGGCTACACCTTC CASSYDRDYGYTF
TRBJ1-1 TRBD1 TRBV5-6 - TGTGCCAGCAGCTTGGACAGGGGGAACACTGAAGCTTTCTTT CASSLDRGNTEAFF
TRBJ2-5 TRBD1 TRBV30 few TGTGCCTGGAGTCGAAGTCCCGGGACAGGGGGCGGTGAGACCCAGTACTTC CAWSRSPGTGGGETQYF
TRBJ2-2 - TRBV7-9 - TGTGCCACCCTAGCCGGGGAGCTGTTTTTT CATLAGELFF